This T cell receptor (beta chain) was observed in a study of shared clonotypes between healthy human individuals. The wider study: Three CD4 naive, three CD4 memory, two CD8 naive and one CD8 memory plate were used per donor. General study points: Non-shared clonotypes had lower generation probabilities than those shared by all four donors. Around 5% of naive CD4 clonotypes were common to several donors.

In germline, CDR1 is LNHDA, CDR2 SQIVND (reference sequence). CDR3 size: 14 residues. Germline trimming cut 5 bases from V and 8 bases from J; bases unmatched to any gene: 9. In the case of this clone: What it binds is not known.

In the source study's methods: With immunoSEQ giving junction-only sequences and no quality scores, filtering differed. Sequencing used immunoSEQ multiplex PCR; TCRdb keeps in-frame clones, though not all of them. V and J calls and clone size are those listed in that table; D and trimming were worked out from the DNA. The sample lists 2,500,000 or so clones, 90% to 95% occurring once. This sequence joins TRBV19 and TRBJ2-3; 8 bases match TRBD2. This receptor was identified in a man aged 18 to 29 in good health. Some clones in this sample may be carry-over from other donors' samples. Sequencing was performed on naive CD4+ T cells from PBMCs. Subset denoted: CD45RA+ positively selected. CDR3 nucleotides: TGTGCCAGTAGTCCTCGCAGGACTAGCAGTACGCAGTATTTT. This encodes CASSPRRTSSTQYF.